Only a few counts were recorded for the clone carrying this T cell receptor (beta chain). What it binds is unknown. Molecular barcoding with unique molecular identifiers was used for the TCRbeta library. Each CDR3 protein is one row after TCRdb ran MiXCR on the PCR reads. The data contain hundreds of thousands of distinct CDR3 sequences, about a sixth of them seen just once; the ten biggest clones take up 40% to 50%. The record originates from a study of T-cell reconstitution after alpha-beta-depleted transplantation in children. This CDR3 has 14 residues. CDR1 LGHNA and CDR2 YNFKEQ come from the germline V gene. Trimming cost V 6 bases and J 2 bases, with 14 bases left between them. Notes on the study in general: At around two months after transplant, the alpha-beta T cells were reportedly derived from several hundred expanded clones that came from non-depleted graft cells. Newly generated T cells supplied most T-cell counts and diversity one year post-transplant. In some patients, recipient T cells and intrathymic progenitors surviving conditioning explained high day-60 diversity.

The rearrangement uses TRBV4-2 and TRBJ2-7; TRBD2 is a possible D gene (7 bases). The clonotype comes from a male patient between 2 and 10 years old who had a stem cell transplant for acute lymphoblastic leukemia, so the T cells may come from the graft donor. Here the sequenced sample was PBMCs, mostly from graft donor cells, taken 360 days after TCRalphabeta/CD19-depleted stem cell transplant. CDR3 sequence (DNA): TGTGCCAGCAGGGAGGGGGGGGACCCCTACGAGCAGTACTTC. Amino acids: CASREGGDPYEQYF.